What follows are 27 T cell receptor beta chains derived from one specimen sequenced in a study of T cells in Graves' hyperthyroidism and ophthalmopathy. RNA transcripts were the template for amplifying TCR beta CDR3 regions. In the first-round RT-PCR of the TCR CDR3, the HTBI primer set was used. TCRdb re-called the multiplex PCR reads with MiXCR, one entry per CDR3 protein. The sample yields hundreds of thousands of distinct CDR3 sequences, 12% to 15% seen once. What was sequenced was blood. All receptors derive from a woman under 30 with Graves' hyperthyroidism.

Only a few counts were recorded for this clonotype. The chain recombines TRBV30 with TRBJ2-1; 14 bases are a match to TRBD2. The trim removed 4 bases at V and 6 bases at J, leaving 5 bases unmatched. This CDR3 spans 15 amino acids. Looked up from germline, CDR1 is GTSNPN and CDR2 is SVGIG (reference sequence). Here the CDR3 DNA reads TGTGCCTGGAAAGGGACTAGCGGGAGATCCAATGAGCAGTTCTTC. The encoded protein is CAWKGTSGRSNEQFF.

CDR3: CASRGLAGEYEQYF. CDR3 DNA: TGTGCCAGCCGGGGACTAGCGGGAGAATACGAGCAGTACTTC. This chain uses TRBV2 with TRBJ2-7; the match to TRBD2 covers 14 bases. The CDR3 totals 14 residues. J gave up 4 bases and V 8 bases, and 4 bases lay outside the gene matches. Germline CDR1 and CDR2: SNHLY and FYNNEI.

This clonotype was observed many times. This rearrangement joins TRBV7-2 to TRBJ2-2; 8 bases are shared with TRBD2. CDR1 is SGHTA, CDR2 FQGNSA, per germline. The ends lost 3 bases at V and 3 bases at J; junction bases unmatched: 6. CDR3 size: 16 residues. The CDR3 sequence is CASSLAGGMYTGELFF. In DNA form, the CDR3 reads TGTGCCAGCAGCTTGGCGGGGGGAATGTACACCGGGGAGCTGTTTTTT.

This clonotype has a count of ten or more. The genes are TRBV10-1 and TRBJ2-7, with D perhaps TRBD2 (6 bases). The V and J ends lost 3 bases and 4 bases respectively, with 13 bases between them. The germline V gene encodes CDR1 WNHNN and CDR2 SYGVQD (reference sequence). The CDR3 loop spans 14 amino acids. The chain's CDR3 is CASSDGSGTYEQYF. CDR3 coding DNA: TGCGCCAGCAGTGACGGTAGCGGAACGTACGAGCAGTACTTC.

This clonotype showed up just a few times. CDR3 sequence (DNA): TGTGCCAGCAGTCTTTCACTAGCGGGAGTTCAAGATACGCAGTATTTT. Translated, it gives CASSLSLAGVQDTQYF. This rearrangement joins TRBV3-1 to TRBJ2-3; 11 positions match TRBD2. V shed 6 bases and J 5 bases; nucleotides not matched to a gene: 10. The CDR3 extends over 16 amino acids. Germline lookup yields CDR1 LGHDT and CDR2 YNNKEL (reference sequence).

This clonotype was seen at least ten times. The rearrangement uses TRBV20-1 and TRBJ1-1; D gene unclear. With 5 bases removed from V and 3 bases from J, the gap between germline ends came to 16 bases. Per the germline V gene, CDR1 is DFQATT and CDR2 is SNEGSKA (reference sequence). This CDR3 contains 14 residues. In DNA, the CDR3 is TGCAGTGCTCCCCCCAAACAGACTCACACTGAAGCTTTCTTT. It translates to CSAPPKQTHTEAFF.

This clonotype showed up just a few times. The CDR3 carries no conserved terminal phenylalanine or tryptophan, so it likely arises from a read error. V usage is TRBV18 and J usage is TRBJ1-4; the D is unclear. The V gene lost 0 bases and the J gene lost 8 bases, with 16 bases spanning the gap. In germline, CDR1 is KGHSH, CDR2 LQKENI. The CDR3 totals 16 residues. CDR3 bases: TGTGCCAGCTCACCACCGCCACCGCCTAGGCGAGAAAAACTGTTTTCT. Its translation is CASSPPPPPRREKLFS.

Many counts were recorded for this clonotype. The CDR3 coding sequence is TGTGCCAGCAGCTTATGGGGGCGGGGCTACACCTTC. Its translation: CASSLWGRGYTF. This chain uses TRBV7-2 with TRBJ1-2; TRBD1 is a possible D gene (6 bases). The CDR3 spans 12 residues. Germline values: CDR1 SGHTA, CDR2 FQGNSA. The germline V and J ends were trimmed by 2 bases and 8 bases, with 9 bases remaining between them.

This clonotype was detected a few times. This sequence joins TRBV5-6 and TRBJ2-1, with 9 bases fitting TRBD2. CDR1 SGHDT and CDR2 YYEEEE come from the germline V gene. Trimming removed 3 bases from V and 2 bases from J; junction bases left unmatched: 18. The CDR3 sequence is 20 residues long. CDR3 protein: CASSSTKTLLAGETYNEQFF. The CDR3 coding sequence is TGTGCCAGCAGCTCCACGAAGACCCTGTTAGCGGGAGAGACCTACAATGAGCAGTTCTTC.

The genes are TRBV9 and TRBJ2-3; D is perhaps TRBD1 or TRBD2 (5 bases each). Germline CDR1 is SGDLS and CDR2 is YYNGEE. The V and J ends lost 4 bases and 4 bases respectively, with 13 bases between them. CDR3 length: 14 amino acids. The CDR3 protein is CASSRMGVADTQYF. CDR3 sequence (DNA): TGTGCCAGCAGCAGGATGGGGGTAGCAGATACGCAGTATTTT.

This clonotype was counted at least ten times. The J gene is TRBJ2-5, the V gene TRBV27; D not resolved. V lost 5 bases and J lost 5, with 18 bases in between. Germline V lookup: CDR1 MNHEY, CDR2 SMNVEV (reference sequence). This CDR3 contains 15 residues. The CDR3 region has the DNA TGTGCCAGCAGTCCAACCCTTTTTGCCGGGGAGACCCAGTACTTC. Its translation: CASSPTLFAGETQYF.

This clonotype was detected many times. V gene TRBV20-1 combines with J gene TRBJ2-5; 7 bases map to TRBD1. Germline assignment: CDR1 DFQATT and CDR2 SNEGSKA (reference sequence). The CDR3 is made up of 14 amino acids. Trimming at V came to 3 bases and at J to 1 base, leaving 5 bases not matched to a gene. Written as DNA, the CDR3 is TGCAGTGCTAGTGCCGACAGGGTCCAAGAGACCCAGTACTTC. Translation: CSASADRVQETQYF.

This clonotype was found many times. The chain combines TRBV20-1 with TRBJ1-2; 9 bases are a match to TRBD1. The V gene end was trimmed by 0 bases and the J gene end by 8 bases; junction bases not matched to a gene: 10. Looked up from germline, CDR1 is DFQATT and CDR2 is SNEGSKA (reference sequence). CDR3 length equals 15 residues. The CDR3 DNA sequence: TGCAGTGCTAGAGATGGTGGGACAGGGACGTGGGGCTACACCTTC. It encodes CSARDGGTGTWGYTF.

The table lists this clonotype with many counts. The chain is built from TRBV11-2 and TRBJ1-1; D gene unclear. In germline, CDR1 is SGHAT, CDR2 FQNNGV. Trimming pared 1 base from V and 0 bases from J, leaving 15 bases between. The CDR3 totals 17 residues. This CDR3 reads CASSLGIRELMNTEAFF. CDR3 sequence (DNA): TGTGCCAGCAGCTTAGGTATCCGGGAATTGATGAACACTGAAGCTTTCTTT.

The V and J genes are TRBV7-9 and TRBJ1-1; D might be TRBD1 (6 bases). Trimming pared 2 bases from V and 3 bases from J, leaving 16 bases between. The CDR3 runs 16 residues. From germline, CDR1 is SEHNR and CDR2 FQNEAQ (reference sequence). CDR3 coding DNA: TGTGCCAGCAGCTTAAGACCAGGGAGGGGGGACACTGAAGCTTTCTTT. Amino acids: CASSLRPGRGDTEAFF.

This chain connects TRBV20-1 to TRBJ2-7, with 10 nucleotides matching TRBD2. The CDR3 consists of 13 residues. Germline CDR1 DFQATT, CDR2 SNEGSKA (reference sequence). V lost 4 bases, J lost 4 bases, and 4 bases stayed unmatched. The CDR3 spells CSATSGSNYEQYF. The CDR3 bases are TGCAGTGCTACTAGCGGGAGTAATTACGAGCAGTACTTC.

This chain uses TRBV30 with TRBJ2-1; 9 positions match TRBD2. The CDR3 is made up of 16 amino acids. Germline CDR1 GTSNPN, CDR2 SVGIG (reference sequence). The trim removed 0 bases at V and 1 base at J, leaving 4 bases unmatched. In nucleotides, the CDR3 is TGTGCCTGGAGTGTTCCCAGCGGGGGGTCCTACAATGAGCAGTTCTTC. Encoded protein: CAWSVPSGGSYNEQFF.

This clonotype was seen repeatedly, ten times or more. The CDR3 protein is CASSLALGRSKVGYTF. The CDR3, as DNA: TGTGCCAGCAGCTTAGCTCTAGGACGGTCGAAGGTTGGCTACACCTTC. V is TRBV7-9 and J is TRBJ1-2, with D uncertain. The germline V and J ends were trimmed by 0 bases and 7 bases, with 18 bases remaining between them. CDR1 is SEHNR, CDR2 FQNEAQ, per germline (reference sequence). CDR3 length equals 16 residues.

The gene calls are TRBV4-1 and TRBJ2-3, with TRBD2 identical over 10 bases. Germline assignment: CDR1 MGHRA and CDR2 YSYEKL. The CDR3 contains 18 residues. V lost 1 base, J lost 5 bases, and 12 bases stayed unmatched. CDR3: CASSQVYLRTSGQDTQYF. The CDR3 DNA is TGCGCCAGCAGCCAAGTATATTTGCGGACTAGCGGACAAGATACGCAGTATTTT.

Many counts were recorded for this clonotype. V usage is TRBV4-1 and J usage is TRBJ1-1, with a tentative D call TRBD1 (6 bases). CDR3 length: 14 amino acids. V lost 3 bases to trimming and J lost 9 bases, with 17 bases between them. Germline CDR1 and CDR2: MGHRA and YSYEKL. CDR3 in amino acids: CASSHPPRQEKAFF. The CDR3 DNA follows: TGCGCCAGCAGCCACCCACCCCGACAGGAGAAAGCTTTCTTT.

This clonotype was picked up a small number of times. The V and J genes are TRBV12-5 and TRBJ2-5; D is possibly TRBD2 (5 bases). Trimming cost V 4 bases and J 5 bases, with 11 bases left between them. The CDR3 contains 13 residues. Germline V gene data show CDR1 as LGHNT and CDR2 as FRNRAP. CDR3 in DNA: TGTGCTAGTGGTTCCTGGGAGAGGGAGACCCAGTACTTC. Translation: CASGSWERETQYF.

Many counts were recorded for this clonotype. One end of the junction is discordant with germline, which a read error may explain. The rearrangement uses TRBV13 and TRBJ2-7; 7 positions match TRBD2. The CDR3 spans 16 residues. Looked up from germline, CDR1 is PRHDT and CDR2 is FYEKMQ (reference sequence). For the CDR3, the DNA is TGTGCCAGCAGCCTAGGGAGGGCAGTCTCTTCCTACGAGCAGTACTTC. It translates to CASSLGRAVSSYEQYF.

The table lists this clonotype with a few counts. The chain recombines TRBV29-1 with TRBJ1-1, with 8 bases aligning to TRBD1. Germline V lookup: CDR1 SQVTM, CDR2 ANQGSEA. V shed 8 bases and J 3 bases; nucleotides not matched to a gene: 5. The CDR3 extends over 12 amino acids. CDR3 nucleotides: TGCAGCATCCGGACAGGGTACACTGAAGCTTTCTTT. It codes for CSIRTGYTEAFF. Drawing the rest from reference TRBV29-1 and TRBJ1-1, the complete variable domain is SAVISQKPSRDICQRGTSLTIQCQVDSQVTMMFWYRQQPGQSLTLIATANQGSEATYESGFVIDKFPISRPNLTFSTLTVSNMSPEDSSIYLCSIRTGYTEAFFGQGTRLTVV.

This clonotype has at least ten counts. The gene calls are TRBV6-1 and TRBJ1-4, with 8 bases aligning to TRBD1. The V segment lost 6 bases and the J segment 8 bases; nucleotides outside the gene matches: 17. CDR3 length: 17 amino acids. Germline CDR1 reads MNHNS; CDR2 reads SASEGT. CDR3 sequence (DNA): TGTGCCAGCAGGTCCCGGGACAGGAGGGGAAAGTCGGAAAAACTGTTTTTT. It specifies CASRSRDRRGKSEKLFF.

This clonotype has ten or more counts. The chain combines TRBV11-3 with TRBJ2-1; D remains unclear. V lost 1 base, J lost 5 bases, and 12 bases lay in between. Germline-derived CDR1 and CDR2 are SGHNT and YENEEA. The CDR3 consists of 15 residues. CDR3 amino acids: CASSLGQVGHNEQFF. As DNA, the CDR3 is TGTGCCAGCAGCTTAGGGCAGGTGGGCCACAATGAGCAGTTCTTC.

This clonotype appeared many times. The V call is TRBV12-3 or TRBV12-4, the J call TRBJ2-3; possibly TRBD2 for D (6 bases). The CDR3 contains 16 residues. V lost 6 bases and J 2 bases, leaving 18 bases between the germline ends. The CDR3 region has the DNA TGTGCCAGCAGCCGCCCCCGGGAGACGGTCACAGATACGCAGTATTTT. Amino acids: CASSRPRETVTDTQYF.

The CDR3 sequence: CASSPTGGGYTF. The DNA for the CDR3 is TGTGCCAGCAGCCCGACAGGGGGCGGCTACACCTTC. The chain combines TRBV6-1 with TRBJ1-2; 10 bases line up with TRBD1. Germline V gene sequence: CDR1 MNHNS, CDR2 SASEGT. The CDR3 is made up of 12 amino acids. Unmatched junction bases numbered 3, after V lost 6 bases and J lost 8 bases.